A single sample gave rise to the 8 T cell receptor beta chains below, sequenced in a study of cytomegalovirus exposure and HLA in healthy donors. PCR involved 60 Vbeta and 13 Jbeta primers. Some clones are missing from TCRdb's copy, which holds only in-frame ones; the method was immunoSEQ multiplex PCR. The data contain some 150,000 clones, roughly 79% of them singletons. The sample consisted of PBMCs. These receptors originate from a woman aged 45-65 years in good health and CMV-seronegative.

The V call is TRBV5-6, the J call TRBJ1-2; 10 bases are a match to TRBD1. The CDR3 covers 13 residues. V lost 8 bases to trimming and J lost 5 bases; unmatched junction nucleotides: 6. CDR1 is SGHDT, CDR2 YYEEEE, per germline. CDR3 in amino acids: CASLRDRGYGYTF. In nucleotides, the CDR3 is TGTGCCAGTCTCCGGGACAGGGGTTATGGCTACACCTTC. Together with reference TRBV5-6 and TRBJ1-2, the CDR3 gives the full variable domain: DAGVTQSPTHLIKTRGQQVTLRCSPKSGHDTVSWYQQALGQGPQFIFQYYEEEERQRGNFPDRFSGHQFPNYSSELNVNALLLGDSALYLCASLRDRGYGYTFGSGTRLTVV.

The chain combines TRBV7-6 with TRBJ2-3; 9 bases are a match to TRBD2. With V trimmed by 2 bases and J by 4 bases, 10 bases remained unmatched. This CDR3 has 17 amino acids. Germline V gene sequence: CDR1 SGHVS, CDR2 FNYEAQ. The CDR3 sequence is CASSLRAGGPVADTQYF. The DNA for the CDR3 is TGTGCCAGCAGCTTAAGGGCGGGAGGGCCGGTCGCAGATACGCAGTATTTT.

The V call is TRBV13, the J call TRBJ1-5; possible D gene TRBD1, 5 bases. Trimming removed 4 bases at V and 5 bases at J, with 6 bases between. The CDR3 covers 12 residues. Germline assignment: CDR1 PRHDT and CDR2 FYEKMQ (reference sequence). The CDR3 DNA reads TGTGCCAGCAGCTCCAGGGATCAGCCCCAGCATTTT. It is translated as CASSSRDQPQHF.

The CDR3 nucleotides read TGTGCCAGCAGCTTAGTTGGAGTGTATTCAGCGGGAGCTGGGGATGAGCAGTTCTTC. This sequence encodes CASSLVGVYSAGAGDEQFF. V is TRBV7-2 and J is TRBJ2-1; 8 bases fit TRBD2. Germline V gene lookup returns CDR1 SGHTA and CDR2 FQGNSA. This CDR3 has 19 amino acids. Trimming cost V 1 base and J 8 bases; bases outside gene matches: 19.

This chain connects TRBV5-1 to TRBJ2-6; 11 bases map to TRBD1. This CDR3 has 19 residues. Trimming removed 3 bases from V and 3 bases from J; junction bases left unmatched: 11. Germline V gene sequence: CDR1 SGHRS, CDR2 YFSETQ. Here the CDR3 DNA reads TGCGCCAGCAGCTACTTCGGACAGGGGGCATCGGGTGGGGCCAACGTCCTGACTTTC. It translates to CASSYFGQGASGGANVLTF.

This chain connects TRBV9 to TRBJ2-5; 10 bases match TRBD2. Per the germline V gene, CDR1 is SGDLS and CDR2 is YYNGEE. Trimming removed 0 bases from V and 5 bases from J; junction bases left unmatched: 10. There are 17 residues in the CDR3. In DNA, the CDR3 is TGTGCCAGCAGCGTAGATTGGATAGCGGGGGGTAAGGAGACCCAGTACTTC. It yields the protein CASSVDWIAGGKETQYF.

This sequence joins TRBV15 and TRBJ2-5; TRBD1 might be the D (5 bases). Germline V gene data show CDR1 as LNHNV and CDR2 as YYDKDF (reference sequence). The CDR3 runs to 15 residues. Trimming pared 2 bases from V and 5 bases from J, leaving 15 bases between. CDR3: CATSRLQTAPETQYF. DNA for the CDR3: TGTGCCACCAGCAGACTCCAGACAGCACCCGAGACCCAGTACTTC.

The rearrangement joins TRBV4-2 to TRBJ2-1; 12 nucleotides line up with TRBD2. Per germline, CDR1 LGHNA and CDR2 YNFKEQ. J was trimmed by 9 bases and V by 1 base; bases with no gene match: 7. The CDR3 consists of 16 residues. The CDR3 loop reads CASSQVSSGGAGEQFF. The CDR3 nucleotides read TGTGCCAGCAGCCAAGTATCTAGCGGGGGGGCCGGTGAGCAGTTCTTC.